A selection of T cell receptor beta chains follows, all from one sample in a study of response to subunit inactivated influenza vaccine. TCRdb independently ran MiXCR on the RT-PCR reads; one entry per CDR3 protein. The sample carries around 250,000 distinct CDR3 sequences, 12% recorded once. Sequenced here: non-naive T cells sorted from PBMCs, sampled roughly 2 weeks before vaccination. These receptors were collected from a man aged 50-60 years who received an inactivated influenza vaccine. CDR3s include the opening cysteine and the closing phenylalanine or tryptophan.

CASSFNLGQGGYHNEQFF,TRBV28
CASSGDKNSPLHF,TRBV25-1
CSVPGQGARPYNEQFF,TRBV20-1
CASSGQGGWIGGYTGELFF,TRBV28
CASSGGQVPVLTF,TRBV5-1
CASPTEGGLAGTDTQYF,TRBV6-2/TRBV6-3
CSATPRRMNQETQYF,TRBV20-1
CAISAGTDTQYF,TRBV10-3
CASYGSGRSSYNEQFF,TRBV6-1
CASSLDGLHSGNTIYF,TRBV5-1
CASSLRRLAGGGEQFF,TRBV7-8
CSARDRAGVKNIQYF,TRBV20-1
CSVEGRQRAEAFF,TRBV29-1
CASSLVSSGSYEQYF,TRBV5-1
CASSLGLDSTPTGELFF,TRBV5-6
CANRDLAGAYEQYF,TRBV12-3/TRBV12-4
CSASLNEQFF,TRBV20-1
CSAETRTGELFF,TRBV20-1
CASSLYGTSSEAKNIQYF,TRBV28
CASSPPGPGIEQFF,TRBV7-9
CASSVGGSYNEQFF,TRBV9
CASSPDRKEPQHF,TRBV5-5
CATSAGGQSYEQYF,TRBV24-1
CASSQELRNQETQYF,TRBV4-3
CASSDRLAERYF,TRBV6-2/TRBV6-3
CASSQSGQGAANEQFF,TRBV4-1
CASSPPDRVGDTQYF,TRBV11-2
CASSQRDRVYEQYF,TRBV4-3
CASSLPPWQGKANTEAFF,TRBV11-1